Listed below are T cell receptor beta chains from one sample, sequenced in a study of T cell repertoires in cytomegalovirus infection. These receptors have no identified antigens. TCRdb called the reads again in MiXCR, with one record for every CDR3 protein. The sample includes approximately 120,000 distinct CDR3 sequences, roughly 32% of them seen just once. The sample in question was CD8+ T cells from cultured PBMCs, obtained from culture after CMV antigen stimulation. These receptors were taken from a human donor in good health (CMV status not recorded). Some clones in this sample may be carry-over from other donors' samples. The CDR3 runs from the conserved cysteine through the conserved F or W. The order of the fields is CDR3 length, V gene, J gene, clone size, D gene, CDR3 protein, CDR3 DNA. D genes are given only for firm matches. Clone size appears in some rows only: once, few, many, or a class for an expanded clone.

17,TRBV15,TRBJ2-1,.,.,CATSRDRGLARYNEQFF,TGTGCCACCAGCAGAGATCGAGGGCTAGCGAGATACAATGAGCAGTTCTTC
17,TRBV7-2,TRBJ2-7,many,TRBD1,CASSFLEVGTGVDEQYF,TGTGCCAGCAGCTTCCTCGAGGTCGGGACAGGGGTGGACGAGCAGTACTTC
12,TRBV7-9,TRBJ2-7,.,.,CASSLLAYEQYF,TGTGCCAGCAGCTTACTCGCCTACGAGCAGTACTTC
14,TRBV7-6,TRBJ1-2,few,.,CASSPGTPNYGYTF,TGTGCCAGCAGCCCCGGGACTCCTAACTATGGCTACACCTTC
13,TRBV12-3/TRBV12-4,TRBJ1-1,.,.,CASSGGAVTEAFF,TGTGCCAGCAGTGGGGGGGCCGTCACTGAAGCTTTCTTT
15,TRBV12-3/TRBV12-4,TRBJ2-3,.,TRBD2,CASRSGGFATDTQYF,TGTGCCAGCAGGTCGGGGGGTTTCGCGACAGATACGCAGTATTTT
18,TRBV7-6,TRBJ2-1,.,TRBD2,CASTLGASGGDAYNEQFF,TGTGCCAGCACTCTGGGGGCTAGCGGGGGGGATGCCTACAATGAGCAGTTCTTC
16,TRBV7-2,TRBJ2-7,many,TRBD2,CASSLEILPGGYEQYF,TGTGCCAGCAGCTTAGAGATTTTGCCGGGGGGGTACGAGCAGTACTTC
14,TRBV6-6,TRBJ1-1,few,.,CASSYSGSLTEAFF,TGTGCCAGCAGTTATAGTGGCAGCCTCACTGAAGCTTTCTTT
14,TRBV6-1,TRBJ1-5,many,.,CASSTRGGDQPQHF,TGTGCCAGCAGCACCCGGGGGGGGGATCAGCCCCAGCATTTT
11,TRBV29-1,TRBJ1-1,.,.,CSVGRATEAFF,TGCAGCGTTGGTAGGGCCACTGAAGCTTTCTTT
15,TRBV5-6,TRBJ2-7,.,TRBD2,CASSLEGGGSYEQYF,TGTGCCAGCAGCTTGGAAGGCGGGGGGTCCTACGAGCAGTACTTC
13,TRBV7-2,TRBJ2-5,few,TRBD2,CASRGRGEETQYF,TGTGCCAGCAGGGGGCGGGGGGAAGAGACCCAGTACTTC
13,TRBV7-3,TRBJ2-3,.,.,CASSLAPPDTQYF,TGTGCCAGCAGCCTCGCCCCCCCAGATACGCAGTATTTT
16,TRBV2,TRBJ1-4,few,.,CASNPSIAPTNEKLFF,TGTGCCAGCAATCCCTCCATCGCACCAACTAATGAAAAACTGTTTTTT
13,TRBV7-8,TRBJ2-7,.,.,CANRASGPYEQYF,TGTGCCAACAGGGCTAGCGGCCCCTACGAGCAGTACTTC
15,TRBV28,TRBJ1-3,.,.,CASSPWTASGNTIYF,TGTGCCAGCAGTCCTTGGACAGCCTCTGGAAACACCATATATTTT
16,TRBV2,TRBJ2-2,.,TRBD2,CATLLAGGANTGELFF,TGTGCCACCTTACTAGCGGGGGGAGCGAACACCGGGGAGCTGTTTTTT
14,TRBV28,TRBJ2-5,.,.,CASREPGLGETQYF,TGTGCCAGCAGGGAACCGGGTCTTGGGGAGACCCAGTACTTC
15,TRBV6-5,TRBJ2-7,.,TRBD1,CASSETQGATYEQYF,TGTGCCAGCAGTGAAACGCAGGGGGCAACCTACGAGCAGTACTTC